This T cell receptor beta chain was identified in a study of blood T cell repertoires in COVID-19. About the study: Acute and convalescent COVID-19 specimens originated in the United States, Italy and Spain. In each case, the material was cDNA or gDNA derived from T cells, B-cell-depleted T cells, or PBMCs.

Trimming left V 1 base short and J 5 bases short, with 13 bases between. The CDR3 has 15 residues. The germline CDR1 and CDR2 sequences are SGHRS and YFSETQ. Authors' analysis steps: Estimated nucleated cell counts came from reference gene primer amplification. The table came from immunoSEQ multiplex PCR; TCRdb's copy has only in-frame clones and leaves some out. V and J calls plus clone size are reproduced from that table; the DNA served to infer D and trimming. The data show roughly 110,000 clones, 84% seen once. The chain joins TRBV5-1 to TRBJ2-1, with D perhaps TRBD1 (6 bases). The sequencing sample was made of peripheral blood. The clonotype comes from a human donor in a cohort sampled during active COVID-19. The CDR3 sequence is CASSLLQGGNNEQFF. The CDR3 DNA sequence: TGCGCCAGCAGCTTGTTACAGGGTGGAAACAATGAGCAGTTCTTC.